Listed below are T cell receptor beta chains from one sample, sequenced in a study of shared clonotypes between healthy human individuals. TCRdb keeps only in-frame clones here, not all; method: immunoSEQ multiplex PCR. The sample holds more than 2 million clones, roughly 94% seen once. The sequenced material came from naive CD8+ T cells sorted from blood. Every receptor here comes from a young man in good health. Both conserved end residues are part of each CDR3. The D gene is left open where the match is weak. Not all rows give a size; the values are once, few, many and, for expanded clones, a class.

j_gene,abundance,v_gene,d_gene,len,CDR3nt,CDR3aa
TRBJ2-7,NA,TRBV28,TRBD1,17,TGTGCCACCCACCCTAACTCCTGGGACAGTGAGTCCTACGAGCAGTACTTC,CATHPNSWDSESYEQYF
TRBJ1-1,NA,TRBV7-9,NA,11,TGTGCCAGCAGCTTAGACGCTGAAGCTTTCTTT,CASSLDAEAFF
TRBJ1-1,once,TRBV6-5,NA,14,TGTGCCAGCAGGGTGGGAGGACTCAACACTGAAGCTTTCTTT,CASRVGGLNTEAFF
TRBJ2-1,NA,TRBV6-5,NA,13,TGTGCCAGCAGTTACCATTTAAACAATGAGCAGTTCTTC,CASSYHLNNEQFF
TRBJ1-2,once,TRBV9,NA,15,TGTGCCAGCAGCTCGGGGGTCCGGACCTTCTATGGCTACACCTTC,CASSSGVRTFYGYTF
TRBJ2-7,NA,TRBV10-3,NA,14,TGTGCCATCAGTGAGTTGGACAACTCCTACGAGCAGTACTTC,CAISELDNSYEQYF
TRBJ1-2,once,TRBV4-1,TRBD1,16,TGCGCCAGCAGCCAATCCGGGACAGGGGGCGCAGAAGGCTACACCTTC,CASSQSGTGGAEGYTF
TRBJ2-5,NA,TRBV27,TRBD2,17,TGTGCCAGCAGTCTGACCGGGACTAGCGGGATAGAGGGGACCCAGTACTTC,CASSLTGTSGIEGTQYF
TRBJ2-7,NA,TRBV18,TRBD2,15,TGTGCCAGCTCTCTTCGTATGGGGGGGGAAGGCGAGCAGTACTTC,CASSLRMGGEGEQYF
TRBJ2-1,NA,TRBV25-1,TRBD1,15,TGTGCCAGCAGCGATCCGGGACAGGGCTTCAATGAGCAGTTCTTC,CASSDPGQGFNEQFF
TRBJ1-1,NA,TRBV6-6,TRBD1,14,TGTGCCAGCAGTTACGGGACAGGGGCCACTGAAGCTTTCTTT,CASSYGTGATEAFF